This TCR beta chain was captured by sequencing in a study of cytomegalovirus exposure and HLA in healthy donors. Study conclusions and caveats: Productive status was seen about 87% or about 30% of the time for most TCR beta V segments in an earlier analysis.

60 Vbeta and 13 Jbeta primers were used in PCR. Libraries were prepared by immunoSEQ multiplex PCR; TCRdb keeps only in-frame clonotypes and omits some of them. The sample gives 150,000 to 200,000 clones, 65% to 90% of which show up once; 2.3% is in the top ten. This CDR3 contains 12 residues. Germline loops: CDR1 SGHNT, CDR2 YYREEE (reference sequence). Trimming shortened V by 0 bases and J by 11 bases, and 11 bases separated the two germline ends. A remark on this clone: No antigen is known for it.

The sample comprised PBMCs. The chain uses TRBV5-4 and TRBJ1-2; D unresolved. The clonotype was recovered from a male donor in good health and CMV-seronegative. For the CDR3, the DNA is TGTGCCAGCAGCTTGGGGGCCTCCGGTTACACCTTC. Residues: CASSLGASGYTF.